Sequencing of this T cell receptor beta chain was carried out in a study of cytomegalovirus exposure and HLA in healthy donors. Findings of the study overall: Testing in vitro showed a few CMV-associated chains specific for CMV antigens. Cytomegalovirus-associated TCR beta chains were listed, numbering 150 to 200.

The V gene lost 6 bases and the J gene lost 4 bases, with 7 bases spanning the gap. The germline gives CDR1 SNHLY, CDR2 FYNNEI. The CDR3 loop spans 12 amino acids. TCRdb's copy holds only in-frame clones and misses some; the assay was immunoSEQ multiplex PCR. The sample lists under 300,000 clones; 90% were seen once. This clone was observed a few times. Antigen unknown. The origin of this receptor is a woman younger than 30 in good health and CMV-seronegative. The J gene is TRBJ1-5, the V gene TRBV2; D call uncertain. The material sequenced was PBMCs. The CDR3 region has the DNA TGTGCCAGCAGGGAGGAAAATCAGCCCCAGCATTTT. Residues: CASREENQPQHF.